The clone carrying this T cell receptor beta chain appeared a single time. This entry is derived from a study of blood T cell repertoires in COVID-19. The table came from immunoSEQ multiplex PCR; TCRdb's copy has only in-frame clones and leaves some out. In the table there are a few hundred thousand clones, approximately 89% of which are singletons. CDR1 is MDHEN, CDR2 SYDVKM, per germline. The length of the CDR3 is 15 residues. Trimming removed 2 bases from V and 1 base from J, with 12 bases in between. Sample: PBMCs or T cells enriched from blood (not recorded which). This chain uses TRBV28 with TRBJ2-7, with D perhaps matching TRBD2 (7 bases). The clonotype originates from a woman aged 45-59 years who had been exposed to COVID-19. DNA of the CDR3: TGTGCCAGCAGTTTAAGGGGGGGCGTATCCTACGAGCAGTACTTC. Its protein is CASSLRGGVSYEQYF.